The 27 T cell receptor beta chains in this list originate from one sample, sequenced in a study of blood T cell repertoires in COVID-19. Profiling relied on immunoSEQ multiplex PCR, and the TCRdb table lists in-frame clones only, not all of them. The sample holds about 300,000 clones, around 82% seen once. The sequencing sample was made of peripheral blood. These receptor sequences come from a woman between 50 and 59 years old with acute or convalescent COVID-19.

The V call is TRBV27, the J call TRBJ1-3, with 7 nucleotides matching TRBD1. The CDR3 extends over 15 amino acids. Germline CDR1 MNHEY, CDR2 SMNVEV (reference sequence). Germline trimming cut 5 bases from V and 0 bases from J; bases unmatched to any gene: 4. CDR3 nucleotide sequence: TGTGCCAGCAGTACGGACAGGCGCTCTGGAAACACCATATATTTT. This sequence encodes CASSTDRRSGNTIYF.

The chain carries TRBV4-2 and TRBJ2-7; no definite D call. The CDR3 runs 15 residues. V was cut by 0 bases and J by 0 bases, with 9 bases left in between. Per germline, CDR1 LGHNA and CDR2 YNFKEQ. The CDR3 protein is CASSQDPEASYEQYF. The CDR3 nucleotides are TGTGCCAGCAGCCAAGATCCAGAGGCCTCCTACGAGCAGTACTTC.

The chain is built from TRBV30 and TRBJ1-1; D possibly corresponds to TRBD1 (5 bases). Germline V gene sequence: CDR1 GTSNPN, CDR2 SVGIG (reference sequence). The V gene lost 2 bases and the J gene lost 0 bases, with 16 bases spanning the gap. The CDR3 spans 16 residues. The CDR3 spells CAWSTGVDILNTEAFF. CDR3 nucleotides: TGTGCCTGGAGTACGGGGGTTGACATCCTGAACACTGAAGCTTTCTTT.

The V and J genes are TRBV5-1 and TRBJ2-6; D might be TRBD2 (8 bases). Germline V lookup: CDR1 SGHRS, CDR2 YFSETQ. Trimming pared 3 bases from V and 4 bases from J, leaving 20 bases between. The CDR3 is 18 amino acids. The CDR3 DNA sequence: TGCGCCAGCAGCTCTGCAACGGGAGGGGGCGGGGGGGCCAACGTCCTGACTTTC. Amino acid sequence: CASSSATGGGGGANVLTF.

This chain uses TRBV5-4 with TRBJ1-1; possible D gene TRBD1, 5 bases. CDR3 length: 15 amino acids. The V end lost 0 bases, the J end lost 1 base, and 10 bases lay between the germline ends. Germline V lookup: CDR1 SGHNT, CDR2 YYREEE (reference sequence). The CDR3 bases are TGTGCCAGCAGCTTGGGGGGGGTCACGAACACTGAAGCTTTCTTT. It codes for CASSLGGVTNTEAFF. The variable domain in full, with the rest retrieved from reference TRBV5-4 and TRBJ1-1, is ETGVTQSPTHLIKTRGQQVTLRCSSQSGHNTVSWYQQALGQGPQFIFQYYREEENGRGNFPPRFSGLQFPNYSSELNVNALELDDSALYLCASSLGGVTNTEAFFGQGTRLTVV.

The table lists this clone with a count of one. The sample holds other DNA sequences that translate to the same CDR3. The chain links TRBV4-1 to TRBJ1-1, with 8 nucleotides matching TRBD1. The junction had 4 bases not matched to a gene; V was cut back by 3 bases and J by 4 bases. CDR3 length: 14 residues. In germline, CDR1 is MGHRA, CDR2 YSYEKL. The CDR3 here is CASSHSTGGTEAFF. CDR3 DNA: TGCGCCAGCAGCCATTCTACAGGGGGCACTGAAGCTTTCTTT.

The CDR3 coding sequence is TGCGCCAGCAGCGAACAGGGGGAAGGCTACACCTTC. Translation gives CASSEQGEGYTF. The gene calls are TRBV5-1 and TRBJ1-2; 8 nucleotides align to TRBD1. The CDR3 covers 12 residues. The germline V gene encodes CDR1 SGHRS and CDR2 YFSETQ. Trimming at V came to 4 bases and at J to 8 bases, leaving 4 bases not matched to a gene. Variable domain in full (rest from reference TRBV5-1 and TRBJ1-2): KAGVTQTPRYLIKTRGQQVTLSCSPISGHRSVSWYQQTPGQGLQFLFEYFSETQRNKGNFPGRFSGRQFSNSRSEMNVSTLELGDSALYLCASSEQGEGYTFGSGTRLTVV.

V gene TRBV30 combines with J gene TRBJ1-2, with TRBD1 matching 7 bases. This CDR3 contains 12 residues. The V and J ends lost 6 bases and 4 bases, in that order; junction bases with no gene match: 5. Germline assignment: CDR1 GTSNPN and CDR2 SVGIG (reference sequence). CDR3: CACTRDSYGYTF. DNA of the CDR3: TGTGCCTGTACCAGGGACAGCTATGGCTACACCTTC. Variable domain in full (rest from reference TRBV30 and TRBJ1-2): SQTIHQWPATLVQPVGSPLSLECTVEGTSNPNLYWYRQAAGRGLQLLFYSVGIGQISSEVPQNLSASRPQDRQFILSSKKLLLSDSGFYLCACTRDSYGYTFGSGTRLTVV.

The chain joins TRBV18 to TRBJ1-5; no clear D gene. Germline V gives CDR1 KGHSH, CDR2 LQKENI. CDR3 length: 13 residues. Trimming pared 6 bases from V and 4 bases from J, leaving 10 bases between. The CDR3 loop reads CASSSTENQPQHF. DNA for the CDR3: TGTGCCAGCTCCTCGACGGAGAATCAGCCCCAGCATTTT.

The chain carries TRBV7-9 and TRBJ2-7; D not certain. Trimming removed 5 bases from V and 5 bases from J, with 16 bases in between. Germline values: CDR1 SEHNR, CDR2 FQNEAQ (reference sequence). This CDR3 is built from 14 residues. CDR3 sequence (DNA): TGTGCCAGCAGCCCCGTTGGCATGCCTCACGAGCAGTACTTC. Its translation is CASSPVGMPHEQYF. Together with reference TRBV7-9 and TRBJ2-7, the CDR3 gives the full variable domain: DTGVSQNPRHKITKRGQNVTFRCDPISEHNRLYWYRQTLGQGPEFLTYFQNEAQLEKSRLLSDRFSAERPKGSFSTLEIQRTEQGDSAMYLCASSPVGMPHEQYFGPGTRLTVT.

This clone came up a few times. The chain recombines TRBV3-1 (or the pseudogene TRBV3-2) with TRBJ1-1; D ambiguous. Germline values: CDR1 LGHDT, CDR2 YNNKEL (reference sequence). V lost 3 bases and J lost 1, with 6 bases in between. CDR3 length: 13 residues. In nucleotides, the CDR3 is TGTGCCAGCAGCCAGCAGGCGAACACTGAAGCTTTCTTT. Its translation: CASSQQANTEAFF.

Here the CDR3 DNA reads TGTGCCAGCGGGGGTCAGGGGTACACCGGGGAGCTGTTTTTT. Translation: CASGGQGYTGELFF. The chain joins TRBV6-5 to TRBJ2-2, with a possible D match to TRBD1 (6 bases). Trimming removed 8 bases at V and 3 bases at J, with 13 bases between. The CDR3 extends over 14 amino acids. Germline V gene data show CDR1 as MNHEY and CDR2 as SVGAGI.

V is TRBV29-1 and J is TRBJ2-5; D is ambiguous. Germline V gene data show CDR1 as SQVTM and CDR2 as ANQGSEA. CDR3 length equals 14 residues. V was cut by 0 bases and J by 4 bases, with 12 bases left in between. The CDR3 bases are TGCAGCGTTGAAGATAAGACGGGTAGAGAGACCCAGTACTTC. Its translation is CSVEDKTGRETQYF.

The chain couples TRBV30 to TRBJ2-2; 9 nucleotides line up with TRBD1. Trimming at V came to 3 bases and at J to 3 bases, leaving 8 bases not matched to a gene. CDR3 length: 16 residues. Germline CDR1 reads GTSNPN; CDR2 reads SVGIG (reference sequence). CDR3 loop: CAWRKTGTGHTGELFF. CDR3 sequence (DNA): TGTGCCTGGAGGAAAACCGGGACAGGGCACACCGGGGAGCTGTTTTTT.

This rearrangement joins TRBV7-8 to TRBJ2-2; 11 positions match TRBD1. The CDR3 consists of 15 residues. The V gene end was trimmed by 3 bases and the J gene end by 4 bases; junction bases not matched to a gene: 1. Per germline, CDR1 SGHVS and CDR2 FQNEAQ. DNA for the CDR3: TGTGCCAGCAGCTTGGGACAGGGGGGCACCGGGGAGCTGTTTTTT. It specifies CASSLGQGGTGELFF.

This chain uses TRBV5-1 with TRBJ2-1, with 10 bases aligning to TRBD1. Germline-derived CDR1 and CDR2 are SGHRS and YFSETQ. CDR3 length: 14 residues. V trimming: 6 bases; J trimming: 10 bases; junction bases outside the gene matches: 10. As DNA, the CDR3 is TGCGCCAGCAAGATCGGGACAGGGGCATTGGAGCAGTTCTTC. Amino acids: CASKIGTGALEQFF.

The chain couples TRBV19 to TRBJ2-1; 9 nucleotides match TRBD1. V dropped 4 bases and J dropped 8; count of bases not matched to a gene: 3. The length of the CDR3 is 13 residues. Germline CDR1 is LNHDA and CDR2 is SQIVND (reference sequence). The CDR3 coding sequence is TGTGCCAGTAGTAACCGGGACAGGGATGAGCAGTTCTTC. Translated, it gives CASSNRDRDEQFF.

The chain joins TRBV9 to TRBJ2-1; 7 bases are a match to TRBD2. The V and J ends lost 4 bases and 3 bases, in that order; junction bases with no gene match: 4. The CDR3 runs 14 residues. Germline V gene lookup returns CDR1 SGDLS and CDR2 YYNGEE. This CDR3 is CASSPGGVYNEQFF. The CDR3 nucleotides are TGTGCCAGCAGCCCGGGGGGAGTCTACAATGAGCAGTTCTTC.

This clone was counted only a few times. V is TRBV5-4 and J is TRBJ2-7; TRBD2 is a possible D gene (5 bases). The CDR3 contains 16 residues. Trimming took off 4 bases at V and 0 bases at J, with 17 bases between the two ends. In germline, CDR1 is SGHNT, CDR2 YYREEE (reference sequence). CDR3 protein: CASSHKGSGRSYEQYV. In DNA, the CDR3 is TGTGCCAGCAGCCACAAAGGGAGCGGACGCTCCTACGAGCAGTACGTC.

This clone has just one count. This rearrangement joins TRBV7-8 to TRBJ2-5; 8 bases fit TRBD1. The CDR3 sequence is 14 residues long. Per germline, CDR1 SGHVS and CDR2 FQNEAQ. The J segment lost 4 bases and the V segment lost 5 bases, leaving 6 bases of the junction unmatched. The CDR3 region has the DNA TGTGCCAGCAGCCTATCAGGGGGCATAGAGACCCAGTACTTC. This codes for CASSLSGGIETQYF.

The CDR3 spells CASSEDSNTEAFF. Here the CDR3 DNA reads TGTGCCAGCAGCGAGGACAGTAACACTGAAGCTTTCTTT. The chain combines TRBV11-1 with TRBJ1-1; D might be TRBD1 (6 bases). The CDR3 loop spans 13 amino acids. CDR1 and CDR2 from the germline V gene are SGHAT and FQDESV (reference sequence). Trimming stripped 5 bases from V and 2 bases from J, with 9 bases between.

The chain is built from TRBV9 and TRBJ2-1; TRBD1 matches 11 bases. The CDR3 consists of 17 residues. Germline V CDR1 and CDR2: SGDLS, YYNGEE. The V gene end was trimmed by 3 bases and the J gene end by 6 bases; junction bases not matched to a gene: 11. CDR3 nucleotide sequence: TGTGCCAGCAGCGAGAGTTACCGGGACAGGGGGTCCAATGAGCAGTTCTTC. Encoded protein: CASSESYRDRGSNEQFF.

The CDR3 sequence is CASSAGFPWPEAFF. The CDR3 bases are TGTGCCAGCAGTGCAGGCTTTCCGTGGCCTGAAGCTTTCTTT. The chain carries TRBV2 and TRBJ1-1; unclear D gene. The germline V and J ends were trimmed by 4 bases and 6 bases, with 15 bases remaining between them. This CDR3 is built from 14 residues. The germline gives CDR1 SNHLY, CDR2 FYNNEI.

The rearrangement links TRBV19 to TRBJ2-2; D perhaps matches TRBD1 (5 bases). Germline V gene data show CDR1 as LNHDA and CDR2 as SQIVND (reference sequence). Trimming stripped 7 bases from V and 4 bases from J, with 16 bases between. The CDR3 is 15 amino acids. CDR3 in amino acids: CASKDETESTGELFF. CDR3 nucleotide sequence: TGTGCCAGTAAAGACGAGACAGAGTCCACCGGGGAGCTGTTTTTT.

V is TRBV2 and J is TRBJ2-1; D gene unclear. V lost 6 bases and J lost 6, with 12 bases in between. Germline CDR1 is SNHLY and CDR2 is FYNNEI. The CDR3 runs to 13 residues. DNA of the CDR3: TGTGCCAGCAGCATCGACCGACTCAATGAGCAGTTCTTC. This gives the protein CASSIDRLNEQFF.

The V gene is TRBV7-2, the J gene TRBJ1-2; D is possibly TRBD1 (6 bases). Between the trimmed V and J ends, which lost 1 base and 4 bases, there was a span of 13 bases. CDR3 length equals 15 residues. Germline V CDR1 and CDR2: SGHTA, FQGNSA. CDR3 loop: CASSLVGGQPYGYTF. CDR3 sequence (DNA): TGTGCCAGCAGCTTAGTAGGCGGACAGCCCTATGGCTACACCTTC. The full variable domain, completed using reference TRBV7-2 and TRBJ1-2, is GAGVSQSPSNKVTEKGKDVELRCDPISGHTALYWYRQSLGQGLEFLIYFQGNSAPDKSGLPSDRFSAERTGGSVSTLTIQRTQQEDSAVYLCASSLVGGQPYGYTFGSGTRLTVV.

The CDR3 region is CASSEALRGNYGYTF. In DNA form, the CDR3 reads TGTGCCAGCAGTGAAGCGCTACGGGGGAACTATGGCTACACCTTC. J is TRBJ1-2 and V is TRBV6-1; D is possibly TRBD1 (5 bases). Germline CDR1 is MNHNS and CDR2 is SASEGT. V gave up 0 bases and J gave up 2 bases, with 10 bases separating them. CDR3 length: 15 amino acids.